The present T cell receptor (beta chain) was sequenced within a study of regulatory T cells in long-lasting Graves disease. V shed 1 base and J shed 0 bases, with 10 bases lying between them. This CDR3 is 17 amino acids long. Germline V gene lookup returns CDR1 SGHTA and CDR2 FQGNSA. iRepertoire HTBI primers and Arm-PCR of CDR3 regions built TCR beta libraries. TCRdb used MiXCR to reprocess the multiplex PCR reads, holding one entry per CDR3 protein. Of around 400,000 distinct CDR3 sequences listed, 23% were seen once; the top ten hold roughly a quarter. This clonotype has only a few counts. Time point noted: persistent/refractory GD, antithyroid drugs over 5 years with positive TRAb. After RNA was extracted from PBMCs, the TCR library was made from it. EDTA tubes were used for drawing nine milliliters of peripheral blood.

The sequence was obtained from a female donor with Graves disease. The sample was peripheral blood mononuclear cells (PBMCs), taken when the disease was refractory, from a patient treated with antithyroid drugs. The chain is built from TRBV7-2 and TRBJ2-6, with D hard to call. CDR3 sequence reads: CASSLVDTPSGANVLTF. DNA for the CDR3: TGTGCCAGCAGCTTAGTCGACACCCCCTCTGGGGCCAACGTCCTGACTTTC.